This T cell receptor beta chain was recorded in a study of post-analysis software for immune sequencing data. Study as a whole: The patients showed relapsing-remitting, secondary progressive and progressive-relapsing multiple sclerosis courses. Study results and caveats: Co-batched samples clustered tightly together by F measure. Compared against controls, patients with multiple sclerosis displayed significantly lower normalized Chao1 diversity. About 5 TRBV segments were more frequent in patients than controls; TRBV5-6, TRBV5-1 and TRBV20-1 belonged to this group.

TCR beta cDNA libraries included unique molecular identifiers. MiXCR, applied by TCRdb to the PCR reads, yields one record per CDR3 protein. The sample records roughly 800,000 distinct CDR3 sequences, 25% to 30% being singletons. As regards this clonotype: Its antigen is unidentified. A junction boundary mismatches the germline segment, possibly from a read error.

This CDR3 region has 19 residues. CDR1 and CDR2 from the germline V gene are LGHDT and YNNKEL (reference sequence). The J gene is TRBJ2-5, the V gene TRBV3-1, with 10 bases fitting TRBD2. This clonotype was obtained from a girl between 5 and 17 years old with multiple sclerosis. Sequenced sample: blood. CDR3 DNA: TGTGCCAGCAGCCCCCACCGGACGGGCCTAGCGGGAGTGGTGGAGACCCGGTACTTC. Amino acids: CASSPHRTGLAGVVETRYF.